This T cell receptor (beta chain) emerged from a study of blood T cell repertoires in COVID-19 (dated by TCRdb to 2020 to 2021). About the study as a whole: Samples covering the acute and convalescent phases of COVID-19 were provided by collaborators in the United States, Italy and Spain. HLA class I and class II types, where available, came from metadata supplied by the sample provider rather than from assay-based typing. The sample metadata nearly always contained a de-identified subject ID, COVID-19 status, age in years and sex. The samples were drawn from the first 160 participants of the ongoing ImmuneRACE study and from 950 to 1,500 subjects provided by 6 global collaborators. The material from the prospective study consisted of cDNA or gDNA derived from T cells, B-cell-depleted T cells, or PBMCs. The dataset comprised deeply sampled blood TCRbeta repertoires from subjects exposed to, actively infected with, or recovered from COVID-19. The repertoires were released in a freely available public database intended as a resource for research on the immune response to SARS-CoV-2.

Of note for this clone: It lacks a known antigen. The input lacks base qualities; no much larger clone sits a single base away.

Whole blood was collected in K2EDTA tubes by collaborating institutions according to the institutions' own protocols. For TCRbeta analysis, collaborators shipped samples as frozen whole blood, isolated PBMCs, or DNA extracted from either of those sample types. V sheds 5 bases and J sheds 0 bases, leaving 7 bases between their ends. From the cysteine up to the phenylalanine, the CDR3 has a length of 13 residues. Of all the DNA, just the CDR3 is kept, 39 bases in frame from base 1. The immunoSEQ Assay, a bias-controlled multiplex PCR, was used to amplify TCRbeta CDR3 regions from genomic DNA. The source study handled its data this way. The number of nucleated cells in each sample was estimated from the amplification of reference gene primers within the assay. To quantify the absolute abundance of each unique TCRbeta CDR3 rearrangement, sequence reads were collapsed and filtered. Productive Simpson clonality was computed per sample as the square root of Simpson's diversity index over productive rearrangements. TCRdb took over this immuneACCESS table, retaining in-frame rearrangements with V and J assigned. Such tables are incomplete; in checked studies, under half of the missing clones stem from an unresolved V gene, and the remainder is unexplained. V and J calls plus clone size are reproduced from that table; the DNA served to infer D and trimming. The sample contains roughly 300,000 clones, approximately 91% of them found a single time. Just under 9.5% of the sample goes to the ten largest clones.

Broader findings and caveats from the paper: How much clinical and demographic metadata was included differed by source and by participant, and the metadata was provided uncurated.

The TCR sequence derives from a man aged 18 to 29 with active or convalescent COVID-19. Sequencing input: peripheral blood. The chain employs TRBV12-3 or TRBV12-4 and TRBJ1-2, with the D gene call left open. The DNA sequence is given as TGTGCCAGCAGTGTAACAGCTAACTATGGCTACACCTTC. It is translated as CASSVTANYGYTF.